This T cell receptor beta chain was observed in a study of human T cells and chemical hapten exposure. The wider study: Skin of the upper inner arm, approximately 2 cm by approximately 2 cm, received 2% DPC for sensitization.

Findings and limits, study-wide: With patch test score, the counts of PT1 expanded TCRs showed a positive correlation. TCRs whose frequency exceeded 1 in 1000 remained the same following DPC sensitization.

This CDR3 has 14 amino acids. V dropped 4 bases and J dropped 6 bases, with 16 bases sitting between them. Germline V gene sequence: CDR1 DFQATT, CDR2 SNEGSKA (reference sequence). Time point denoted: patch test 3, about 24 weeks after DPC sensitization. Specified treatment: therapeutic diphenylcyclopropenone sensitization with weekly scalp DPC. Every donor had alopecia and was 18 to 70 years old; all were suitable for DPC. Remarks on this clonotype: Antigen: not known.

One entry per CDR3 protein results from TCRdb running MiXCR on the RACE reads. The sample lists over 150,000 distinct CDR3 sequences; about a quarter were seen once. This clonotype originated in a woman between 18 and 29 years old with alopecia areata. Some clones in this sample may be carry-over from other donors' samples. The source material was whole blood, sampled in connection with sensitization to the hapten diphenylcyclopropenone (DPC). The V and J genes are TRBV20-1 and TRBJ1-5; tentatively, D is TRBD1 (6 bases). CDR3 DNA sequence: TGCAGTGCTAACCCGGGGGGGCGAGGTCAGCCCCAGCATTTT. Translating gives CSANPGGRGQPQHF.